A single sample gave rise to the 30 T cell receptor beta chains below, sequenced in a study of technical replicates of blood from a few donors. Method: immunoSEQ multiplex PCR; TCRdb's copy keeps in-frame clones and lacks some. The sample lists fewer than 100,000 clones, about 89% seen once, with 0.35% to 0.45% in the top ten. Sequenced sample: T cells isolated from PBMCs. These TCRs come from a human donor in good health.

This rearrangement joins TRBV5-1 to TRBJ2-1; 11 bases fit TRBD2. The V gene's germline CDR1 is SGHRS and CDR2 YFSETQ. V trimming: 1 base; J trimming: 0 bases; junction bases outside the gene matches: 9. The CDR3 length is 19 residues. CDR3 sequence (DNA): TGCGCCAGCAGCTTGAGCCCGACTAGCGGGAAAAGCTCCTACAATGAGCAGTTCTTC. It specifies CASSLSPTSGKSSYNEQFF.

This clone was counted between two and nine times. V is TRBV5-1 and J is TRBJ1-1, with D possibly being TRBD1 (5 bases). The CDR3 runs 15 residues. The V gene's germline CDR1 is SGHRS and CDR2 YFSETQ. Deletions cut 4 bases from V and 1 base from J, with 14 bases between. This CDR3 reads CASSPRGGENTEAFF. CDR3 bases: TGCGCCAGCAGCCCCCGGGGGGGGGAGAACACTGAAGCTTTCTTT.

The chain recombines TRBV27 with TRBJ2-3; 7 bases match TRBD2. The junction had 13 bases not matched to a gene; V was cut back by 5 bases and J by 2 bases. This CDR3 has 17 residues. Germline loops: CDR1 MNHEY, CDR2 SMNVEV (reference sequence). CDR3 DNA sequence: TGTGCCAGCAGTGCGCGGTTAGGGCTAGCGGACACAGATACGCAGTATTTT. It codes for CASSARLGLADTDTQYF.

The CDR3 DNA sequence: TGTGCCAGTAGTCCTGGACTAGCGGGATCCTTTTTTGGCACAGATACGCAGTATTTT. Residues: CASSPGLAGSFFGTDTQYF. V and J are TRBV19 and TRBJ2-3; 12 bases fit TRBD2. Germline CDR1 and CDR2: LNHDA and SQIVND (reference sequence). The CDR3 is made up of 19 amino acids. The trim removed 5 bases at V and 1 base at J, leaving 13 bases unmatched.

The chain combines TRBV4-3 with TRBJ1-5; perhaps TRBD1 as D (6 bases). The CDR3 covers 15 residues. Trimming removed 1 base at V and 4 bases at J, with 11 bases between. Germline V CDR1 and CDR2: LGHNA, YSLEER. CDR3 nucleotides: TGCGCCAGCAGCCAAGGGACAGCTCGGAATCAGCCCCAGCATTTT. As protein: CASSQGTARNQPQHF.

The chain recombines TRBV5-6 with TRBJ2-2; 9 bases match TRBD1. Germline V gene sequence: CDR1 SGHDT, CDR2 YYEEEE. The CDR3 runs 15 residues. V shed 4 bases and J 3 bases; nucleotides not matched to a gene: 4. The CDR3 nucleotides read TGTGCCAGCAGCGTGACAGGGGGGTACACCGGGGAGCTGTTTTTT. This encodes CASSVTGGYTGELFF.

CDR3 residues: CASWNLQGDYGYTF. CDR3 DNA: TGTGCCAGCTGGAACCTACAGGGAGACTATGGCTACACCTTC. This chain connects TRBV2 to TRBJ1-2, with a weak D call TRBD1 (6 bases). CDR1 is SNHLY and CDR2 is FYNNEI in the germline V gene. V was trimmed by 8 bases and J by 3 bases, leaving 16 bases between them. This CDR3 is 14 amino acids long.

The genes are TRBV28 and TRBJ1-3, with TRBD1 matching over 7 bases. There are 15 residues in the CDR3. Germline V gene data show CDR1 as MDHEN and CDR2 as SYDVKM. V trimming: 2 bases; J trimming: 0 bases; junction bases outside the gene matches: 1. This chain's CDR3 is CASSLGTASGNTIYF. The CDR3 bases are TGTGCCAGCAGTTTAGGGACAGCCTCTGGAAACACCATATATTTT.

This clone was picked up one time. The chain couples TRBV5-6 to TRBJ2-4; 10 bases agree with TRBD1. Germline CDR1 SGHDT, CDR2 YYEEEE. This CDR3 spans 16 amino acids. The trim removed 2 bases at V and 9 bases at J, leaving 11 bases unmatched. The CDR3: CASSFSGQGVSGIQYF. The DNA for the CDR3 is TGTGCCAGCAGCTTTTCAGGACAGGGGGTTAGTGGCATTCAGTACTTC.

The chain employs TRBV5-1 and TRBJ2-1, with 9 bases identical to TRBD2. The length of the CDR3 is 16 residues. The ends lost 2 bases at V and 1 base at J; junction bases unmatched: 4. Per the germline V gene, CDR1 is SGHRS and CDR2 is YFSETQ. For the CDR3, the DNA is TGCGCCAGCAGCTTATATAGCGGGAGTTCCTACAATGAGCAGTTCTTC. It specifies CASSLYSGSSYNEQFF.

J is TRBJ2-1 and V is TRBV7-3; 7 bases line up with TRBD2. Germline trimming cut 5 bases from V and 7 bases from J; bases unmatched to any gene: 8. Germline CDR1 and CDR2: SGHTA and FQGTGA. The CDR3 is 14 amino acids. The CDR3 DNA sequence: TGTGCCAGCAGCATAGCGGGCCTTGGGAATGAGCAGTTCTTC. Translation: CASSIAGLGNEQFF.

The rearrangement joins TRBV29-1 to TRBJ2-7; D may be TRBD1 (5 bases). The germline V and J ends were trimmed by 3 bases and 2 bases, with 14 bases remaining between them. Germline CDR1 reads SQVTM; CDR2 reads ANQGSEA. The CDR3 totals 14 residues. Here the CDR3 reads CSVEHRYPTYEQYF. DNA of the CDR3: TGCAGCGTTGAGCACAGGTACCCTACCTACGAGCAGTACTTC.

The chain carries TRBV19 and TRBJ2-2; a possible D gene is TRBD2 (5 bases). The CDR3 sequence is 12 residues long. Trimming left V 10 bases short and J 4 bases short, with 10 bases between. Germline V CDR1 and CDR2: LNHDA, SQIVND (reference sequence). The CDR3 region is CAIGLFTGELFF. The CDR3 coding sequence is TGTGCCATTGGACTTTTCACCGGGGAGCTGTTTTTT.

This clone was counted a single time. CDR3 region: CASKGARSYEQYF. The CDR3 nucleotides read TGTGCCAGCAAGGGGGCCCGTTCCTACGAGCAGTACTTC. The V gene is TRBV27, the J gene TRBJ2-7, with 7 bases matching TRBD1. This CDR3 spans 13 amino acids. Germline V gene lookup returns CDR1 MNHEY and CDR2 SMNVEV (reference sequence). V was clipped by 7 bases and J by 1 base; unmatched bases: 4.

The chain joins TRBV4-1 to TRBJ2-5; D not certain. This CDR3 has 13 amino acids. V lost 0 bases to trimming and J lost 3 bases, with 5 bases between them. The V gene's germline CDR1 is MGHRA and CDR2 YSYEKL. CDR3 loop: CASSQDREETQYF. CDR3 coding DNA: TGCGCCAGCAGCCAAGACCGGGAAGAGACCCAGTACTTC.

In this sample, this clone turned up once. The gene calls are TRBV11-3 and TRBJ2-1; D unresolved. V was trimmed by 2 bases and J by 4 bases, leaving 6 bases between them. Germline loops: CDR1 SGHNT, CDR2 YENEEA. CDR3 length: 13 residues. The CDR3 loop reads CASSLTGYNEQFF. The CDR3 DNA reads as TGTGCCAGCAGCTTAACGGGTTACAATGAGCAGTTCTTC.

The V gene is TRBV27, the J gene TRBJ2-7, with D possibly matching TRBD2 (6 bases). Looked up from germline, CDR1 is MNHEY and CDR2 is SMNVEV (reference sequence). This CDR3 is built from 14 residues. The germline V and J ends were trimmed by 5 bases and 4 bases, with 15 bases remaining between them. CDR3 bases: TGTGCCAGCAGTCTGGACTACCTTCTTTACGAGCAGTACTTC. Protein: CASSLDYLLYEQYF.

The genes are TRBV7-8 and TRBJ2-7, with 12 nucleotides matching TRBD2. Germline V gene sequence: CDR1 SGHVS, CDR2 FQNEAQ. This CDR3 spans 14 amino acids. V gave up 5 bases and J gave up 7 bases; unmatched junction bases: 6. The CDR3 spells CASSPWTSGVEQYF. For the CDR3, the DNA is TGTGCCAGCAGCCCTTGGACTAGCGGGGTTGAGCAGTACTTC.

The rearrangement links TRBV5-6 to TRBJ2-7, with D perhaps TRBD1 (6 bases). Germline CDR1 is SGHDT and CDR2 is YYEEEE. There are 16 residues in the CDR3. V was cut by 3 bases and J by 2 bases, with 18 bases left in between. This CDR3 is CASSWTRGSRTYEQYF. DNA for the CDR3: TGTGCCAGCAGCTGGACCAGGGGCTCCCGGACCTACGAGCAGTACTTC.

V usage is TRBV28 and J usage is TRBJ2-1, with 11 bases matching TRBD2. This CDR3 comprises 14 residues. Germline CDR1 is MDHEN and CDR2 is SYDVKM. J gave up 6 bases and V 6 bases, and 4 bases lay outside the gene matches. CDR3 sequence (DNA): TGTGCCAGCAGCAAACTAGCGGGAGTCAATGAGCAGTTCTTC. Translated, it gives CASSKLAGVNEQFF.

The gene calls are TRBV11-3 and TRBJ1-1; no reliable D call. V lost 3 bases and J 1 base, leaving 15 bases between the germline ends. The CDR3 is 16 amino acids. The V gene's germline CDR1 is SGHNT and CDR2 YENEEA. The CDR3 loop reads CASSFSIGLENTEAFF. The CDR3 DNA is TGTGCCAGCAGCTTTTCCATCGGTCTTGAGAACACTGAAGCTTTCTTT. Full variable domain (rest looked up from reference TRBV11-3 and TRBJ1-1): EAGVVQSPRYKIIEKKQPVAFWCNPISGHNTLYWYLQNLGQGPELLIRYENEEAVDDSQLPKDRFSAERLKGVDSTLKIQPAELGDSAVYLCASSFSIGLENTEAFFGQGTRLTVV.

The chain combines TRBV11-2 with TRBJ2-7; D gene unclear. The V end lost 1 base, the J end lost 1 base, and 5 bases lay between the germline ends. This CDR3 spans 13 amino acids. Germline V lookup: CDR1 SGHAT, CDR2 FQNNGV. CDR3 in amino acids: CASSLAVSYEQYF. The DNA of the CDR3 is TGTGCCAGCAGCTTAGCAGTTTCCTACGAGCAGTACTTC.

This sequence joins TRBV19 and TRBJ2-1; 8 bases map to TRBD2. This CDR3 contains 19 residues. Germline assignment: CDR1 LNHDA and CDR2 SQIVND (reference sequence). The V segment lost 3 bases and the J segment 2 bases; nucleotides outside the gene matches: 15. CDR3 nucleotide sequence: TGTGCCAGTAGTATGTCTCCGGGACGGCAAGCGGGGGCCTACAATGAGCAGTTCTTC. It codes for CASSMSPGRQAGAYNEQFF.

In nucleotides, the CDR3 is TGTGCCAGCTCACCACTCGAGGGTTGGGGGCTCACAGATACGCAGTATTTT. It translates to CASSPLEGWGLTDTQYF. The rearrangement joins TRBV18 to TRBJ2-3; possibly TRBD1 for D (6 bases). CDR3 length: 17 amino acids. CDR1 is KGHSH and CDR2 is LQKENI in the germline V gene. V shed 1 base and J shed 2 bases, with 16 bases lying between them.

This clone showed up just once. This chain links TRBV29-1 with TRBJ2-4; no clear D gene. Trimming took off 6 bases at V and 0 bases at J, with 15 bases between the two ends. Per the germline V gene, CDR1 is SQVTM and CDR2 is ANQGSEA. The CDR3 has 15 residues. In DNA form, the CDR3 reads TGCAGCGTCCCCGAACGTGTGGCAGCCAAAAACATTCAGTACTTC. Translation: CSVPERVAAKNIQYF.

This clone has only a few counts. The chain combines TRBV7-3 with TRBJ2-5; maybe TRBD2 (5 bases). Germline V CDR1 and CDR2: SGHTA, FQGTGA. Trimming removed 2 bases from V and 3 bases from J, with 7 bases in between. CDR3 length: 13 amino acids. This chain's CDR3 is CASSLVREETQYF. CDR3 bases: TGTGCCAGCAGCTTAGTGAGGGAAGAGACCCAGTACTTC.

The V call is TRBV19, the J call TRBJ1-2; D call uncertain. CDR1 and CDR2 from the germline V gene are LNHDA and SQIVND (reference sequence). The CDR3 sequence is 16 residues long. Trimming took 3 bases from V and 0 from J, leaving 14 bases between them. CDR3 nucleotides: TGTGCCAGTAGTATGCCCTATATTGTGGCTAACTATGGCTACACCTTC. Translated: CASSMPYIVANYGYTF. The whole variable domain, remainder taken from reference TRBV19 and TRBJ1-2, is DGGITQSPKYLFRKEGQNVTLSCEQNLNHDAMYWYRQDPGQGLRLIYYSQIVNDFQKGDIAEGYSVSREKKESFPLTVTSAQKNPTAFYLCASSMPYIVANYGYTFGSGTRLTVV.

The chain couples TRBV30 to TRBJ2-7; the D is unclear. V lost 5 bases, J lost 6 bases, and 11 bases lay in between. The CDR3 is 11 residues long. CDR1 is GTSNPN and CDR2 is SVGIG in the germline V gene (reference sequence). DNA of the CDR3: TGTGCCTGGGCGACATCCCCCGAGCAGTACTTC. It codes for CAWATSPEQYF.

The chain couples TRBV30 to TRBJ1-2, with D perhaps matching TRBD1 (5 bases). The CDR3 has 13 amino acids. Germline CDR1 GTSNPN, CDR2 SVGIG (reference sequence). With 0 bases removed from V and 5 bases from J, the gap between germline ends came to 10 bases. CDR3 coding DNA: TGTGCCTGGAGTGTACGGGAGGGGTATGGCTACACCTTC. This encodes CAWSVREGYGYTF. The whole variable domain, filled in from reference TRBV30 and TRBJ1-2, reads SQTIHQWPATLVQPVGSPLSLECTVEGTSNPNLYWYRQAAGRGLQLLFYSVGIGQISSEVPQNLSASRPQDRQFILSSKKLLLSDSGFYLCAWSVREGYGYTFGSGTRLTVV.

The chain links TRBV9 to TRBJ2-5, with TRBD2 identical over 9 bases. After removal of 0 bases from V and 4 bases from J, the junction contained 7 bases not matched to a gene. Per the germline V gene, CDR1 is SGDLS and CDR2 is YYNGEE. The CDR3 spans 16 residues. CDR3 protein: CASSVGSGRKGETQYF. DNA for the CDR3: TGTGCCAGCAGCGTAGGTAGCGGGAGAAAGGGAGAGACCCAGTACTTC.